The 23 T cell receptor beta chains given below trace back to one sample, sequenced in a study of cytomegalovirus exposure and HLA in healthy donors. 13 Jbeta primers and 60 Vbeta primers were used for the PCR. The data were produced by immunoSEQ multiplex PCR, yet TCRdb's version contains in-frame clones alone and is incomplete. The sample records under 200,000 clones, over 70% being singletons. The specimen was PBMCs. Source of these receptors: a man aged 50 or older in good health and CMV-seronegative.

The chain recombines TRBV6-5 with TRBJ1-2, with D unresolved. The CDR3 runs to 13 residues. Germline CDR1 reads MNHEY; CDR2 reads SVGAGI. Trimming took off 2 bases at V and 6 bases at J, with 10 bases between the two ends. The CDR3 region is CASSYRERNGYTF. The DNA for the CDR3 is TGTGCCAGCAGTTACCGTGAGAGGAATGGCTACACCTTC.

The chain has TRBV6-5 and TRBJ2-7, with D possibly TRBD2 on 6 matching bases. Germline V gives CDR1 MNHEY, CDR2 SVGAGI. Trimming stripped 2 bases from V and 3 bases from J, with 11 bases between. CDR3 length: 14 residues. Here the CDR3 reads CASSYGTGNYEQYF. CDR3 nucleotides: TGTGCCAGCAGTTACGGGACTGGTAACTACGAGCAGTACTTC.

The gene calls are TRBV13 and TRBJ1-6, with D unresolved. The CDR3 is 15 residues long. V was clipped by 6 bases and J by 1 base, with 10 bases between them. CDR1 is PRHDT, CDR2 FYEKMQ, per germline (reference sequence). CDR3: CASSWAGSYNSPLHF. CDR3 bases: TGTGCCAGCAGTTGGGCTGGTTCCTATAATTCACCCCTCCACTTT.

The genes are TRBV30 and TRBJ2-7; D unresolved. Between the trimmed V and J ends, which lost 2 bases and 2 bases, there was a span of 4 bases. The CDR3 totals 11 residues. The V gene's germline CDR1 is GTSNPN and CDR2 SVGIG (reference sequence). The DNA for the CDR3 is TGTGCCTGGAGTTCAACCTACGAGCAGTACTTC. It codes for CAWSSTYEQYF.

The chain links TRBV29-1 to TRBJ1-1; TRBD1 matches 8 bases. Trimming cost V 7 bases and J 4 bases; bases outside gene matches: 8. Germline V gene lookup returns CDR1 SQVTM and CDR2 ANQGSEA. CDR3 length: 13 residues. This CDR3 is CSAPDRERTEAFF. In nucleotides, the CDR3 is TGCAGCGCACCGGACAGGGAGCGCACTGAAGCTTTCTTT.

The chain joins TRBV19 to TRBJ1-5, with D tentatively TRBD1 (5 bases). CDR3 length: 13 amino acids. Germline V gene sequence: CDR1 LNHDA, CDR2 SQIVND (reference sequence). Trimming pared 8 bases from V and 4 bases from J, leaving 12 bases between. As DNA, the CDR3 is TGTGCCAGTGGCGGGGGAGGGAATCAGCCCCAGCATTTT. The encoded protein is CASGGGGNQPQHF.

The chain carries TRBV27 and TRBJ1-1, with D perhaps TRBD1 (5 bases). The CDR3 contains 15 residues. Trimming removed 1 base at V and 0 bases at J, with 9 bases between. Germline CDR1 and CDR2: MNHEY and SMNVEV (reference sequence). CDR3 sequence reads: CASSLWGGLNTEAFF. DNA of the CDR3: TGTGCCAGCAGTTTATGGGGCGGTTTGAACACTGAAGCTTTCTTT.

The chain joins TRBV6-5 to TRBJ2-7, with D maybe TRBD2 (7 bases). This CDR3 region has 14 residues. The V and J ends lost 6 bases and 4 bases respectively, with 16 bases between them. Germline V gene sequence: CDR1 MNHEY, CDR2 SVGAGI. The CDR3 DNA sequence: TGTGCCAGCAGCCTCGGCGGGGGCTTTTACGAGCAGTACTTC. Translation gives CASSLGGGFYEQYF.

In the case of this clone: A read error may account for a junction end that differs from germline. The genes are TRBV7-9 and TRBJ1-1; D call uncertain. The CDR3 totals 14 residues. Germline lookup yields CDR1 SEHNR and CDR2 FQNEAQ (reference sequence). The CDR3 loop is CSSNGYVMNTEAFF. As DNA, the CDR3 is TGTTCCAGCAACGGGTACGTTATGAACACTGAAGCTTTCTTT.

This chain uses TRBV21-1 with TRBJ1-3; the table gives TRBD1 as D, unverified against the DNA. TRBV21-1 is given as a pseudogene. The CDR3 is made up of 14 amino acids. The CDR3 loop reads CASLSRHFGNTIYF. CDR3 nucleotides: TGTGCCAGTCTCTCGAGACACTTTGGAAACACCATATATTTT.

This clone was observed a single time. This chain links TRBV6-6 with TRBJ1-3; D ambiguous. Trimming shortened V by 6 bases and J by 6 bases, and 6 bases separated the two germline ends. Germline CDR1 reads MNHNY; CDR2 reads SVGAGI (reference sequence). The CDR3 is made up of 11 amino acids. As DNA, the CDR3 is TGTGCCAGCAGCCGTCTAAACACCATATATTTT. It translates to CASSRLNTIYF.

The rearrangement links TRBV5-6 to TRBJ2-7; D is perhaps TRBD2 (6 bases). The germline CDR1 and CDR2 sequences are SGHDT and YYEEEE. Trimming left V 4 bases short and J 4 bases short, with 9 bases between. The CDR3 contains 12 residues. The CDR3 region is CASSAGGYEQYF. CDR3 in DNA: TGTGCCAGCAGCGCCGGGGGTTACGAGCAGTACTTC.

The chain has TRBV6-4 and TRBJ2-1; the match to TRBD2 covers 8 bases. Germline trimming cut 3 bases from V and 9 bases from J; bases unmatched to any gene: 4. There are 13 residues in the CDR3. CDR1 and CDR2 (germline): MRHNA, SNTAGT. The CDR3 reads CASSEERGGEQFF. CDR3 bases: TGTGCCAGCAGTGAGGAACGGGGGGGTGAGCAGTTCTTC.

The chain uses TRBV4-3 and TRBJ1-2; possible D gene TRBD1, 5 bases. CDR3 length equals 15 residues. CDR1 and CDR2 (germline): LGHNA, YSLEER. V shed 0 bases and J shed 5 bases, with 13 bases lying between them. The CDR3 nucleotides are TGCGCCAGCAGCCAAGATCGGTTGACAGTTTATGGCTACACCTTC. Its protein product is CASSQDRLTVYGYTF.

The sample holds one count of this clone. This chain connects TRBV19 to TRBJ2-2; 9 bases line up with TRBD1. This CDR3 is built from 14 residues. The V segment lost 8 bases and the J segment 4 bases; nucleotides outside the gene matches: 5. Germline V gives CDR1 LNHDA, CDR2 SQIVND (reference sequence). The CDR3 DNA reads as TGTGCCAGTGGGACAGGGCTACCCACCGGGGAGCTGTTTTTT. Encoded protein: CASGTGLPTGELFF.

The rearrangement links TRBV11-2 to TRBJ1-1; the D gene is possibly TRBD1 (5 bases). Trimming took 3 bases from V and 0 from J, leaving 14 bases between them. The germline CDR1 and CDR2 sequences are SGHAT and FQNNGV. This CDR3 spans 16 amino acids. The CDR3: CASSFPRQIMNTEAFF. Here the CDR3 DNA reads TGTGCCAGCAGCTTCCCCCGACAGATTATGAACACTGAAGCTTTCTTT.

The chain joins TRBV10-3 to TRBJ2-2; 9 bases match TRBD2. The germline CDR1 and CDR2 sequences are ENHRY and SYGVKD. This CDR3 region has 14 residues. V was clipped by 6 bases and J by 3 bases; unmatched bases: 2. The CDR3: CAIRERGDTGELFF. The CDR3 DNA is TGTGCCATCAGGGAGCGGGGGGACACCGGGGAGCTGTTTTTT.

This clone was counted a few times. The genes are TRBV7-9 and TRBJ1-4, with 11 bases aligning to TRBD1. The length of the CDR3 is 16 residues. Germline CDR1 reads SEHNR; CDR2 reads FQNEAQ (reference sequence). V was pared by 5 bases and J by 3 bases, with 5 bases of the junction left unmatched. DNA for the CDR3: TGTGCCAGCAGCAGGACAGGGGGCTTAGCTAATGAAAAACTGTTTTTT. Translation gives CASSRTGGLANEKLFF.

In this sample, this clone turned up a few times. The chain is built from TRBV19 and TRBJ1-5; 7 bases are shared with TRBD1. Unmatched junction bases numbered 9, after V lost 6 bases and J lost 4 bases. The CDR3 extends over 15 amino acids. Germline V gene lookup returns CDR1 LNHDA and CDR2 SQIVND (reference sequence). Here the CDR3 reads CASSRDSGGNQPQHF. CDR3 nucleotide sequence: TGTGCCAGTAGCCGGGACAGTGGGGGAAATCAGCCCCAGCATTTT.

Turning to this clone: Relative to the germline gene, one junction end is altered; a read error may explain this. The CDR3 DNA sequence: TGTGCCGGCAGTTGGGGACAGACTAATGAAAAACTGTTTTTT. The encoded protein is CAGSWGQTNEKLFF. J is TRBJ1-4 and V is TRBV5-6; TRBD1 matches 7 bases. The CDR3 loop spans 14 amino acids. From germline, CDR1 is SGHDT and CDR2 YYEEEE.

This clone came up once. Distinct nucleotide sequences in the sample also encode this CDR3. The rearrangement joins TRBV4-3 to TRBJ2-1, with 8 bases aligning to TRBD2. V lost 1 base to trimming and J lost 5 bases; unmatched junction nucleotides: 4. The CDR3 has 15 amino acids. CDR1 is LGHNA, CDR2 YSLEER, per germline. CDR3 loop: CASSQVSGGNNEQFF. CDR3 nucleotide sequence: TGCGCCAGCAGCCAAGTGAGCGGGGGAAACAATGAGCAGTTCTTC.

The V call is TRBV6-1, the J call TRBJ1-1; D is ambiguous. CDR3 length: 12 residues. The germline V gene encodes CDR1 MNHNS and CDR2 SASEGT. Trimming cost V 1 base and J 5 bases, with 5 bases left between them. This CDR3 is CASSEGGTEAFF. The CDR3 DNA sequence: TGTGCCAGCAGTGAAGGAGGAACTGAAGCTTTCTTT.

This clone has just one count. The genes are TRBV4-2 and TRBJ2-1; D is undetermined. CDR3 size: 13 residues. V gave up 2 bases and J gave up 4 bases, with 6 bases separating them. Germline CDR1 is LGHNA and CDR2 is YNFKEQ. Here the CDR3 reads CASSQYTYNEQFF. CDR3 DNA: TGTGCCAGCAGCCAATACACGTACAATGAGCAGTTCTTC.